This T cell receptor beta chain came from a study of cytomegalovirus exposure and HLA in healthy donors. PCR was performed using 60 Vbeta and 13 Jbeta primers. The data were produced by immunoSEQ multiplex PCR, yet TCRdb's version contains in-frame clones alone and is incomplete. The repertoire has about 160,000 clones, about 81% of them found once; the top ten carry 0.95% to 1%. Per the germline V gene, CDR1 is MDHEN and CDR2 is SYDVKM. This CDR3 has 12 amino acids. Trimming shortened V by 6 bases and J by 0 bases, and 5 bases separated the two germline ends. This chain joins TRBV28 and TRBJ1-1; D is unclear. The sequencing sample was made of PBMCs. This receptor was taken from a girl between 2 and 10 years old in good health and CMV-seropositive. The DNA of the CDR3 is TGTGCCAGCAGGGTAGTGAACACTGAAGCTTTCTTT. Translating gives CASRVVNTEAFF.